The text below deals with one T cell receptor (beta chain). The source of the sample is a study of blood T cells in healthy people across ages. The CDR3 runs to 14 residues. In germline, CDR1 is SGHAT, CDR2 FQNNGV. Trimming shortened V by 5 bases and J by 2 bases, and 13 bases separated the two germline ends. A sample-barcoded 5' primer and a J-beta primer mix were used in a second PCR of roughly 6 to 11 cycles. Every single cDNA molecule received a tag from a template-switch adaptor with 12 random nucleotides. Via MiXCR, TCRdb re-called the 5' RACE reads, giving one row per CDR3 protein. The sample includes 870,000 or so distinct CDR3 sequences, around 30% of them seen just once.

Sequencing used blood. V is TRBV11-2 and J is TRBJ2-7; unclear D gene. The sequence derives from an elderly woman in good health. This CDR3 reads CASSPDISPYEQYF. CDR3 DNA: TGTGCCAGCAGCCCCGACATCTCGCCCTACGAGCAGTACTTC.